This T cell receptor (beta chain) was captured by sequencing in a study of T cell responses to AZD1222 COVID-19 vaccine. Broader study findings: At 160-218 and 743-854, vaccine-associated CD4 TCRs were dominant, and they spanned spike. Spike-specific TCR breadth and depth went up after people got two AZD1222 doses. Donors skewed white British and female; clonal diversity was possibly underestimated.

V lost 4 bases and J lost 0; bases outside the gene matches: 6. Germline V gene lookup returns CDR1 SGHRS and CDR2 YFSETQ. The CDR3 spans 16 residues. Recipients boosted at about 4 weeks or about 12 weeks are pooled. This clone was counted a single time. The antigen remains undetermined. Some clones are missing from TCRdb's copy, which holds only in-frame ones; the method was immunoSEQ multiplex PCR. The sample lists over 85,000 clones, 92% occurring once. The receptor was isolated from an adult who received the AZD1222 COVID-19 vaccine. The chain links TRBV5-1 to TRBJ1-3; TRBD1 matches 8 bases. The input for sequencing was peripheral blood, taken 28 days after the second AZD1222 dose. The CDR3 reads CASSARQGSSGNTIYF. The CDR3 DNA reads TGCGCCAGCAGCGCCAGACAGGGGAGCTCTGGAAACACCATATATTTT.